One T cell receptor (beta chain) is described in this entry. As yet, its antigen is unknown. The sample comes from a study of shared clonotypes between healthy human individuals. Findings and caveats of the study: What naive subsets generally showed was a larger estimated richness than memory subsets showed.

The data were produced by immunoSEQ multiplex PCR, yet TCRdb's version contains in-frame clones alone and is incomplete. The sample holds 2 million to 3 million clones, roughly 93% seen once. CDR3 size: 14 residues. J gave up 7 bases and V 9 bases, and 11 bases lay outside the gene matches. CDR1 is MNHEY and CDR2 is SVGAGI in the germline V gene. This receptor was taken from a man aged 18 to 29 in good health. Some clones in this sample may be carry-over from other donors' samples. The sequenced material came from naive CD4+ T cells from PBMCs. Documented subset: CD45RA+ positively selected. V usage is TRBV6-5 and J usage is TRBJ2-2, with TRBD1 identical over 7 bases. CDR3 coding DNA: TGTGCCAGTCGGGACAGTTTAGGGGTCGGGGAGCTGTTTTTT. Residues: CASRDSLGVGELFF.